These 2 T cell receptor beta chains were sequenced from one sample in a study of blood T cell repertoires in COVID-19. Libraries were prepared by immunoSEQ multiplex PCR; TCRdb keeps only in-frame clonotypes and omits some of them. This table has 250,000 to 350,000 clones, 87% appearing once. The sequencing sample was made of peripheral blood. All receptors come from a woman aged 45-60 years who had recovered from COVID-19.

The genes are TRBV4-1 and TRBJ1-6; D is perhaps TRBD1 (5 bases). The V end lost 6 bases, the J end lost 6 bases, and 12 bases lay between the germline ends. From germline, CDR1 is MGHRA and CDR2 YSYEKL. CDR3 length: 14 amino acids. The CDR3 loop reads CASRVPGGNSPLHF. The CDR3 coding sequence is TGCGCCAGCAGGGTCCCGGGGGGTAATTCACCCCTCCACTTT.

This sequence joins TRBV27 and TRBJ2-3; no definite D call. Germline CDR1 reads MNHEY; CDR2 reads SMNVEV (reference sequence). V dropped 3 bases and J dropped 2 bases, with 15 bases sitting between them. The CDR3 spans 16 residues. This chain's CDR3 is CASSFITTAVTDTQYF. CDR3 nucleotides: TGTGCCAGCAGTTTTATTACTACGGCGGTCACAGATACGCAGTATTTT.